These 17 T cell receptor beta chains originate from one sample sequenced in a study of T cell responses to AZD1222 COVID-19 vaccine. Repertoires were generated with immunoSEQ multiplex PCR, while TCRdb's copy carries only in-frame clones and drops some. The sample has approximately 170,000 clones; roughly 89% are singletons. This material consisted of peripheral blood, taken 28 days after the second AZD1222 dose. The receptor source for this set is an adult who received the AZD1222 COVID-19 vaccine.

This chain uses TRBV27 with TRBJ1-2; TRBD1 matches 10 bases. V shed 0 bases, J shed 7 bases, and the junction held 8 bases outside the gene matches. Germline V CDR1 and CDR2: MNHEY, SMNVEV (reference sequence). This CDR3 contains 16 residues. The CDR3 region is CASSLSPGTGVSGYTF. CDR3 DNA sequence: TGTGCCAGCAGTTTATCACCCGGGACAGGGGTCTCTGGCTACACCTTC.

J is TRBJ2-7 and V is TRBV3-1 (or the pseudogene TRBV3-2); D remains unclear. The CDR3 covers 13 residues. Germline CDR1 and CDR2: LGHDT and YNNKEL (reference sequence). V was clipped by 3 bases and J by 3 bases, with 9 bases between them. The CDR3 region is CASSQGRLYEQYF. CDR3 nucleotides: TGTGCCAGCAGCCAGGGAAGGCTCTACGAGCAGTACTTC.

CDR3 sequence (DNA): TGTGCCAGCAGCGGGGGCAGGGGGTTTAATGGCTACACCTTC. Residues: CASSGGRGFNGYTF. The gene calls are TRBV9 and TRBJ1-2, with 7 bases matching TRBD1. With 3 bases clipped from V and 6 bases from J, the junction kept 8 bases outside the gene matches. This CDR3 is built from 14 residues. CDR1 is SGDLS and CDR2 is YYNGEE in the germline V gene.

This clone has only one observation. This chain connects TRBV9 to TRBJ2-2, with 7 bases identical to TRBD1. The V and J ends lost 3 bases and 7 bases, in that order; junction bases with no gene match: 3. Germline V CDR1 and CDR2: SGDLS, YYNGEE. The CDR3 runs 13 residues. The CDR3 is CASSGQGGGELFF. The DNA for the CDR3 is TGTGCCAGCAGCGGACAGGGTGGCGGGGAGCTGTTTTTT.

The V gene is TRBV7-6, the J gene TRBJ1-5, with 7 bases identical to TRBD1. The V and J ends lost 5 bases and 3 bases, in that order; junction bases with no gene match: 7. The CDR3 is 15 residues long. CDR1 and CDR2 (germline): SGHVS, FNYEAQ. This CDR3 is CASSPQGGPNQPQHF. Here the CDR3 DNA reads TGTGCCAGCAGCCCTCAGGGGGGGCCCAATCAGCCCCAGCATTTT.

The CDR3 DNA is TGCGCCAGCAGCCTATCGCAGGGTTTCACTGAAGCTTTCTTT. Translating it yields CASSLSQGFTEAFF. The rearrangement joins TRBV5-1 to TRBJ1-1, with a tentative D call TRBD1 (5 bases). Germline V gene lookup returns CDR1 SGHRS and CDR2 YFSETQ. Trimming removed 4 bases from V and 4 bases from J, with 14 bases in between. This CDR3 contains 14 residues.

This chain's CDR3 is CASSLGVAGGGEQYF. The CDR3 DNA is TGTGCCAGCAGCTTAGGGGTAGCGGGGGGTGGCGAGCAGTACTTC. This chain joins TRBV7-9 and TRBJ2-7; 10 nucleotides agree with TRBD2. The ends lost 1 base at V and 6 bases at J; junction bases unmatched: 6. This CDR3 has 15 residues. Germline V CDR1 and CDR2: SEHNR, FQNEAQ (reference sequence).

This CDR3 reads CASSPEHIRTDRGYTYNSPLHF. DNA of the CDR3: TGTGCCAGCTCACCAGAACACATTCGAACAGACAGGGGGTATACCTATAATTCACCCCTCCACTTT. The J gene is TRBJ1-6, the V gene TRBV18, with TRBD1 matching over 9 bases. Trimming took 2 bases from V and 2 from J; bases not matched to a gene: 19. The CDR3 is 22 amino acids. Germline V gene lookup returns CDR1 KGHSH and CDR2 LQKENI.

The gene calls are TRBV27 and TRBJ1-1, with a tentative D call TRBD1 (6 bases). Germline V CDR1 and CDR2: MNHEY, SMNVEV (reference sequence). CDR3 size: 14 residues. Trimming shortened V by 10 bases and J by 2 bases, and 17 bases separated the two germline ends. The CDR3 is CATSRGTPNTEAFF. Here the CDR3 DNA reads TGTGCCACCAGCCGGGGGACACCTAACACTGAAGCTTTCTTT.

The V call is TRBV5-1, the J call TRBJ1-6; D ambiguous. V lost 2 bases to trimming and J lost 9 bases, with 12 bases between them. The CDR3 has 14 amino acids. Per germline, CDR1 SGHRS and CDR2 YFSETQ. The CDR3 bases are TGCGCCAGCAGCTTTGACGGCCTGGGTTCACCCCTCCACTTT. It is translated as CASSFDGLGSPLHF.

This clone showed up just a few times. The CDR3 sequence is CASSPGDSLYEQYF. CDR3 nucleotides: TGTGCCAGCAGCCCTGGGGACAGTCTATACGAGCAGTACTTC. This sequence joins TRBV4-2 and TRBJ2-7; 7 bases are a match to TRBD1. V shed 4 bases and J 4 bases; nucleotides not matched to a gene: 7. Germline CDR1 LGHNA, CDR2 YNFKEQ. This CDR3 comprises 14 residues.

The chain employs TRBV5-1 and TRBJ2-1, with 8 bases matching TRBD2. Germline lookup yields CDR1 SGHRS and CDR2 YFSETQ. The CDR3 extends over 16 amino acids. The ends lost 4 bases at V and 5 bases at J; junction bases unmatched: 11. The CDR3 spells CASSPMAGGLHNEQFF. The CDR3 region has the DNA TGCGCCAGCAGCCCCATGGCGGGGGGACTTCACAATGAGCAGTTCTTC. The full variable domain, in which reference TRBV5-1 and TRBJ2-1 provide the parts outside the CDR3, is KAGVTQTPRYLIKTRGQQVTLSCSPISGHRSVSWYQQTPGQGLQFLFEYFSETQRNKGNFPGRFSGRQFSNSRSEMNVSTLELGDSALYLCASSPMAGGLHNEQFFGPGTRLTVL.

V and J are TRBV19 and TRBJ2-4, with a possible D match to TRBD2 (5 bases). V was shortened by 4 bases and J by 0 bases, with 10 bases between the two germline ends. In germline, CDR1 is LNHDA, CDR2 SQIVND (reference sequence). The CDR3 loop spans 15 amino acids. The CDR3, as DNA: TGTGCCAGTAGTAGCGGGTCTACAGCCAAAAACATTCAGTACTTC. Residues: CASSSGSTAKNIQYF.

The rearrangement uses TRBV5-6 and TRBJ2-7, with 9 nucleotides matching TRBD1. The germline V gene encodes CDR1 SGHDT and CDR2 YYEEEE. This CDR3 contains 15 residues. The J segment lost 0 bases and the V segment lost 4 bases, leaving 5 bases of the junction unmatched. The CDR3 bases are TGTGCCAGCAGCCTACAGGGGGCAGTCTCCTACGAGCAGTACTTC. Protein: CASSLQGAVSYEQYF.

V and J are TRBV12-3 or TRBV12-4 and TRBJ1-1, with unresolved D. The V end lost 3 bases, the J end lost 4 bases, and 6 bases lay between the germline ends. This CDR3 has 12 residues. CDR3 bases: TGTGCCAGCAGTTTGGGGTTCACTGAAGCTTTCTTT. Translation: CASSLGFTEAFF.

This rearrangement joins TRBV27 to TRBJ2-2, with D uncertain. Trimming shortened V by 1 base and J by 6 bases, and 3 bases separated the two germline ends. Per germline, CDR1 MNHEY and CDR2 SMNVEV (reference sequence). The CDR3 is made up of 12 amino acids. CDR3 coding DNA: TGTGCCAGCAGTTTATTCTCCGGGGAGCTGTTTTTT. Protein sequence: CASSLFSGELFF.

This chain connects TRBV23-1 to TRBJ2-1; D might be TRBD1 or TRBD2, each matching 6 bases. TRBV23-1 is an ORF for which the function is uncertain. V gave up 5 bases and J gave up 4 bases, with 21 bases separating them. The CDR3 has 17 amino acids. This chain's CDR3 is CASSSPAEGVRYNEQFF. The CDR3 nucleotides are TGCGCCAGCAGTTCCCCGGCGGAGGGGGTCCGGTACAATGAGCAGTTCTTC.